Presented here are 15 T cell receptor beta chains from one specimen sequenced in a study of cytomegalovirus exposure and HLA in healthy donors. The PCR contained 60 Vbeta and 13 Jbeta primers. Data came from immunoSEQ multiplex PCR; TCRdb stores just in-frame clones and leaves some out. The data contain fewer than 200,000 clones, roughly 80% of them singletons. The sequenced material came from PBMCs. Source of these receptors: a girl aged 2 to 9 in good health and CMV-seropositive.

This chain joins TRBV29-1 and TRBJ2-2; weak D call: TRBD2 (5 bases). This CDR3 is built from 14 residues. Trimming left V 4 bases short and J 3 bases short, with 12 bases between. Germline CDR1 is SQVTM and CDR2 is ANQGSEA. The DNA of the CDR3 is TGCAGCGTTGCCGGGGTTACGGACACCGGGGAGCTGTTTTTT. The encoded protein is CSVAGVTDTGELFF.

V usage is TRBV5-6 and J usage is TRBJ1-4; 7 bases agree with TRBD1. CDR1 SGHDT and CDR2 YYEEEE come from the germline V gene. The CDR3 contains 17 residues. V gave up 6 bases and J gave up 0 bases; unmatched junction bases: 11. CDR3 nucleotide sequence: TGTGCCAGCACCACCATACGGCAGGGGGCAACTAATGAAAAACTGTTTTTT. Encoded protein: CASTTIRQGATNEKLFF.

This chain joins TRBV5-1 and TRBJ2-2, with 9 bases identical to TRBD1. The CDR3 is made up of 15 amino acids. The V gene's germline CDR1 is SGHRS and CDR2 YFSETQ. Losses at the gene ends were 4 bases for V and 7 bases for J; bases not matched to a gene: 8. CDR3 sequence: CASSPGQGVVGELFF. CDR3 in DNA: TGCGCCAGCAGCCCGGGACAGGGAGTGGTCGGGGAGCTGTTTTTT.

The chain carries TRBV5-1 and TRBJ2-1; 10 bases align to TRBD2. This CDR3 is 19 amino acids long. Looked up from germline, CDR1 is SGHRS and CDR2 is YFSETQ. After removal of 1 base from V and 0 bases from J, the junction contained 10 bases not matched to a gene. DNA of the CDR3: TGCGCCAGCAGCTTGTTTACTAGCGGGAATCGAATCTCCTACAATGAGCAGTTCTTC. Translation gives CASSLFTSGNRISYNEQFF.

The chain has TRBV30 and TRBJ2-5; the D gene is possibly TRBD2 (5 bases). Between the trimmed V and J ends, which lost 1 base and 11 bases, there was a span of 17 bases. The CDR3 sequence is 13 residues long. CDR1 and CDR2 (germline): GTSNPN, SVGIG (reference sequence). The CDR3 nucleotides are TGTGCCTGGAGTGGGGCGAGGGCCTCTGAGCAGTACTTC. This encodes CAWSGARASEQYF.

The rearrangement uses TRBV5-1 and TRBJ2-7; maybe TRBD1 (6 bases). This CDR3 spans 15 amino acids. The V gene lost 2 bases and the J gene lost 5 bases, with 17 bases spanning the gap. Germline V CDR1 and CDR2: SGHRS, YFSETQ. The CDR3 loop reads CASSFGATGSDEQYF. DNA for the CDR3: TGCGCCAGCAGCTTTGGGGCCACAGGGAGTGACGAGCAGTACTTC.

The rearrangement joins TRBV2 to TRBJ2-7, with TRBD2 matching over 13 bases. The V segment lost 8 bases and the J segment 4 bases; nucleotides outside the gene matches: 8. The length of the CDR3 is 15 residues. Germline CDR1 SNHLY, CDR2 FYNNEI. For the CDR3, the DNA is TGTGCCAGCGGGGATCGGACTAGCGGGAGATACGAGCAGTACTTC. Protein: CASGDRTSGRYEQYF.

This rearrangement joins TRBV13 to TRBJ1-1; tentatively, D is TRBD1 (5 bases). This CDR3 has 15 residues. Germline V lookup: CDR1 PRHDT, CDR2 FYEKMQ (reference sequence). V was pared by 0 bases and J by 0 bases, with 8 bases between. CDR3 sequence: CASSLGRGMNTEAFF. CDR3 DNA: TGTGCCAGCAGCTTAGGCCGGGGGATGAACACTGAAGCTTTCTTT.

The chain has TRBV5-1 and TRBJ2-5; no firm D call. Trimming took 2 bases from V and 5 from J, leaving 7 bases between them. The CDR3 consists of 12 residues. Per germline, CDR1 SGHRS and CDR2 YFSETQ. The CDR3 spells CASSLPTETQYF. For the CDR3, the DNA is TGCGCCAGCAGCTTACCCACTGAGACCCAGTACTTC. Variable domain in full (rest from reference TRBV5-1 and TRBJ2-5): KAGVTQTPRYLIKTRGQQVTLSCSPISGHRSVSWYQQTPGQGLQFLFEYFSETQRNKGNFPGRFSGRQFSNSRSEMNVSTLELGDSALYLCASSLPTETQYFGPGTRLLVL.

CDR3 amino acids: CASSERLWNTF. The CDR3 DNA reads as TGCGCCAGCAGTGAGAGACTCTGGAACACCTTC. J is TRBJ1-2 and V is TRBV10-1; D call uncertain. V lost 2 bases to trimming and J lost 12 bases, with 10 bases between them. Germline V gene sequence: CDR1 WNHNN, CDR2 SYGVQD (reference sequence). The CDR3 sequence is 11 residues long.

This clone was observed a few times. This chain connects TRBV6-6 to TRBJ2-7; D call uncertain. The V and J ends lost 11 bases and 2 bases respectively, with 7 bases between them. The CDR3 sequence is 10 residues long. Germline CDR1 MNHNY, CDR2 SVGAGI (reference sequence). The CDR3 region is CAAGTYEQYF. CDR3 in DNA: TGTGCCGCAGGCACCTACGAGCAGTACTTC.

This chain connects TRBV18 to TRBJ1-1; D uncertain. Trimming removed 6 bases at V and 1 base at J, with 6 bases between. Germline V gives CDR1 KGHSH, CDR2 LQKENI. CDR3 length equals 12 residues. CDR3 sequence: CASSTRNTEAFF. The CDR3 DNA sequence: TGTGCCAGCTCCACGAGGAACACTGAAGCTTTCTTT.

The genes are TRBV4-1 and TRBJ2-3; D may be TRBD1 (5 bases). V was trimmed by 4 bases and J by 4 bases, leaving 12 bases between them. The CDR3 has 14 residues. Per the germline V gene, CDR1 is MGHRA and CDR2 is YSYEKL. CDR3 nucleotides: TGCGCCAGCAGCCTTAGTGGACAACCAGATACGCAGTATTTT. Its translation: CASSLSGQPDTQYF.

The table lists this clone with a few counts. A much more abundant neighbour one base away suggests this may be a read error. The chain combines TRBV2 with TRBJ2-1, with D unclear. The ends were cut back, 3 bases at V and 0 bases at J, with 6 bases in the middle. The CDR3 is made up of 14 amino acids. Germline V gene lookup returns CDR1 SNHLY and CDR2 FYNNEI. The CDR3 here is CASSDWSSYNEQFF. The CDR3 DNA sequence: TGTGCCAGCAGTGACTGGAGCTCCTACAATGAGCAGTTCTTC.

This clone has more than one count but fewer than ten. The rearrangement joins TRBV7-9 to TRBJ1-1; TRBD1 might be the D (6 bases). Germline loops: CDR1 SEHNR, CDR2 FQNEAQ (reference sequence). CDR3 length: 15 residues. Trimming pared 5 bases from V and 2 bases from J, leaving 15 bases between. DNA of the CDR3: TGTGCCAGCAGCGACGAGGTACAGGGTAACACTGAAGCTTTCTTT. Protein sequence: CASSDEVQGNTEAFF.